What follows are 31 T cell receptor beta chains derived from one specimen sequenced in a study of lymphopenia after photon versus proton radiotherapy. Some clones are missing from TCRdb's copy, which holds only in-frame ones; the method was immunoSEQ multiplex PCR. The sample holds around 35,000 clones, more than 70% seen once. This specimen consisted of peripheral blood, obtained from a patient treated with photon-based radiotherapy. These TCRs come from a man aged 50 to 59 with gastric cancer.

The gene calls are TRBV7-6 and TRBJ2-1; 9 nucleotides agree with TRBD2. The V segment lost 4 bases and the J segment 6 bases; nucleotides outside the gene matches: 10. Germline V gives CDR1 SGHVS, CDR2 FNYEAQ. CDR3 size: 16 residues. The CDR3 region has the DNA TGTGCCAGCAGCTCCCAGGGAGCGGGAGGTCCCAATGAGCAGTTCTTC. This translates into CASSSQGAGGPNEQFF.

This clone was seen only a few times. The chain's CDR3 is CASRGDRAKSYGYTF. The CDR3 coding sequence is TGTGCCAGCAGGGGCGACAGGGCGAAGTCCTATGGCTACACCTTC. The chain recombines TRBV6-5 with TRBJ1-2, with 7 bases fitting TRBD1. The CDR3 extends over 15 amino acids. The V gene end was trimmed by 6 bases and the J gene end by 4 bases; junction bases not matched to a gene: 11. Germline V CDR1 and CDR2: MNHEY, SVGAGI.

The chain carries TRBV13 and TRBJ1-4; possible D gene TRBD1, 5 bases. Looked up from germline, CDR1 is PRHDT and CDR2 is FYEKMQ (reference sequence). V was trimmed by 5 bases and J by 7 bases, leaving 23 bases between them. This CDR3 spans 17 amino acids. The DNA of the CDR3 is TGTGCCAGCAGCCAGAAGACCCAGGGTAAGGGTGGTGAAAAACTGTTTTTT. This sequence encodes CASSQKTQGKGGEKLFF.

This sequence joins TRBV2 and TRBJ2-1; TRBD2 agrees at 10 bases. Germline CDR1 SNHLY, CDR2 FYNNEI. The CDR3 extends over 17 amino acids. V was pared by 7 bases and J by 2 bases, with 11 bases of the junction left unmatched. The CDR3 DNA is TGTGCCAGCACGACCATGATAGCGGGAGGAACCTACAATGAGCAGTTCTTC. This codes for CASTTMIAGGTYNEQFF.

This chain uses TRBV25-1 with TRBJ2-7; D not certain. V lost 3 bases and J lost 7, with 7 bases in between. This CDR3 is built from 11 residues. From germline, CDR1 is MGHDK and CDR2 SYGVNS. The CDR3 region has the DNA TGTGCCAGCAGTGAGGGAACGGAGCAGTACTTC. This gives the protein CASSEGTEQYF.

This rearrangement joins TRBV9 to TRBJ2-5, with D uncertain. The V and J ends lost 0 bases and 1 base respectively, with 19 bases between them. CDR1 is SGDLS, CDR2 YYNGEE, per germline. The CDR3 contains 18 residues. The CDR3 DNA reads TGTGCCAGCAGCGTAGGGCTGGGGTCATACCCTGCCCAAGAGACCCAGTACTTC. This sequence encodes CASSVGLGSYPAQETQYF.

This clone was counted once. The chain is built from TRBV2 and TRBJ2-1; 10 bases match TRBD1. J gave up 8 bases and V 6 bases, and 4 bases lay outside the gene matches. The CDR3 contains 13 residues. Germline V gene lookup returns CDR1 SNHLY and CDR2 FYNNEI. In DNA form, the CDR3 reads TGTGCCAGCAGCGGGACAGGGGCCGATGAGCAGTTCTTC. It encodes CASSGTGADEQFF.

The V call is TRBV18, the J call TRBJ2-2; 11 nucleotides line up with TRBD1. The CDR3 sequence is 17 residues long. With 3 bases clipped from V and 4 bases from J, the junction kept 7 bases outside the gene matches. Germline V CDR1 and CDR2: KGHSH, LQKENI. The CDR3 sequence: CASSPGQGAFVTGELFF. The CDR3 bases are TGTGCCAGCTCACCTGGACAGGGGGCATTCGTCACCGGGGAGCTGTTTTTT. The whole variable domain, remainder taken from reference TRBV18 and TRBJ2-2, is NAGVMQNPRHLVRRRGQEARLRCSPMKGHSHVYWYRQLPEEGLKFMVYLQKENIIDESGMPKERFSAEFPKEGPSILRIQQVVRGDSAAYFCASSPGQGAFVTGELFFGEGSRLTVL.

J is TRBJ2-7 and V is TRBV7-2; D is undetermined. Trimming stripped 5 bases from V and 4 bases from J, with 9 bases between. This CDR3 region has 12 residues. Germline lookup yields CDR1 SGHTA and CDR2 FQGNSA. The CDR3 spells CASSKNSYEQYF. Written as DNA, the CDR3 is TGTGCCAGCAGCAAAAACAGTTACGAGCAGTACTTC.

The J gene is TRBJ2-5, the V gene TRBV15; D might be TRBD2 (6 bases). V gave up 0 bases and J gave up 3 bases, with 8 bases separating them. Germline V gene lookup returns CDR1 LNHNV and CDR2 YYDKDF (reference sequence). The CDR3 consists of 14 residues. DNA of the CDR3: TGTGCCACCAGCAGAGATCTAGCGAAAGAGACCCAGTACTTC. Translating gives CATSRDLAKETQYF.

The V gene is TRBV7-9, the J gene TRBJ2-7; D is undetermined. The CDR3 totals 14 residues. CDR1 and CDR2 from the germline V gene are SEHNR and FQNEAQ (reference sequence). Trimming cost V 1 base and J 2 bases, with 9 bases left between them. In DNA form, the CDR3 reads TGTGCCAGCAGCTTAGACGACGGGCCCTACGAGCAGTACTTC. The encoded protein is CASSLDDGPYEQYF.

The chain carries TRBV29-1 and TRBJ2-3, with 11 bases lining up with TRBD1. In germline, CDR1 is SQVTM, CDR2 ANQGSEA. V was pared by 7 bases and J by 0 bases, with 6 bases of the junction left unmatched. The CDR3 is 15 amino acids. The CDR3: CSAGQGAASTDTQYF. In DNA, the CDR3 is TGCAGCGCCGGACAGGGGGCGGCTAGCACAGATACGCAGTATTTT.

The chain uses TRBV10-3 and TRBJ2-1; D possibly corresponds to TRBD1 (6 bases). V dropped 0 bases and J dropped 2 bases, with 11 bases sitting between them. Germline-derived CDR1 and CDR2 are ENHRY and SYGVKD. The CDR3 consists of 16 residues. The CDR3 reads CAISESRQGTYNEQFF. The CDR3 DNA is TGTGCCATCAGTGAGTCGAGGCAGGGGACCTACAATGAGCAGTTCTTC.

In its sample, this clone was seen a few times. The chain recombines TRBV11-2 with TRBJ1-2, with unresolved D. Trimming took off 5 bases at V and 2 bases at J, with 12 bases between the two ends. Germline lookup yields CDR1 SGHAT and CDR2 FQNNGV. CDR3 length: 14 amino acids. The CDR3 is CASSLNSQNYGYTF. The CDR3 DNA reads as TGTGCCAGCAGCCTCAACTCCCAGAACTATGGCTACACCTTC.

The genes are TRBV10-1 and TRBJ2-1; 7 positions agree with TRBD2. Germline values: CDR1 WNHNN, CDR2 SYGVQD (reference sequence). The CDR3 sequence is 15 residues long. The V gene end was trimmed by 3 bases and the J gene end by 9 bases; junction bases not matched to a gene: 11. The CDR3, as DNA: TGCGCCAGCAGTGACCTCCGGGCCCCGGGGGGTGAGCAGTTCTTC. Translating gives CASSDLRAPGGEQFF.

The chain combines TRBV6-5 with TRBJ2-5, with D possibly being TRBD1 or TRBD2 (5 bases each). CDR1 MNHEY and CDR2 SVGAGI come from the germline V gene. CDR3 length equals 14 residues. Deletions cut 5 bases from V and 5 bases from J, with 15 bases between. CDR3 amino acids: CASSPSWGIETQYF. CDR3 in DNA: TGTGCCAGCAGTCCGAGCTGGGGGATCGAGACCCAGTACTTC.

For the CDR3, the DNA is TGTGCCAGCAGCGCCCGGACTAGTCCTAACCACGCCGGGGAGCTGTTTTTT. Translation: CASSARTSPNHAGELFF. The V gene is TRBV5-4, the J gene TRBJ2-2; 7 positions match TRBD2. Germline loops: CDR1 SGHNT, CDR2 YYREEE (reference sequence). Trimming removed 4 bases from V and 6 bases from J; junction bases left unmatched: 15. The CDR3 consists of 17 residues.

This CDR3 reads CASRTGLAGSRSYNEQFF. For the CDR3, the DNA is TGCGCCAGCAGAACCGGACTAGCGGGGTCGCGCTCCTACAATGAGCAGTTCTTC. The chain combines TRBV5-1 with TRBJ2-1, with TRBD2 matching over 12 bases. Germline lookup yields CDR1 SGHRS and CDR2 YFSETQ. The CDR3 spans 18 residues. J gave up 0 bases and V 5 bases, and 9 bases lay outside the gene matches.

This clone has just a few counts. This chain joins TRBV5-6 and TRBJ2-4; D is uncertain. Looked up from germline, CDR1 is SGHDT and CDR2 is YYEEEE. The length of the CDR3 is 14 residues. The V end lost 1 base, the J end lost 0 bases, and 5 bases lay between the germline ends. The CDR3 spells CASSLYEAKNIQYF. The CDR3 nucleotides read TGTGCCAGCAGCTTGTACGAAGCCAAAAACATTCAGTACTTC.

Concerning this clone: The junction differs from germline at one of its ends, possibly a read error. The gene calls are TRBV30 and TRBJ2-7; 7 nucleotides agree with TRBD1. Germline V lookup: CDR1 GTSNPN, CDR2 SVGIG (reference sequence). This CDR3 is built from 11 residues. This CDR3 is CAWSVRGQADF. The CDR3 nucleotides are TGTGCCTGGAGTGTACGCGGACAGGCTGACTTC.

The CDR3 reads CASSQVYSLAGSYEQYF. The CDR3 DNA reads TGTGCCAGCAGCCAAGTGTATTCCCTAGCGGGATCCTACGAGCAGTACTTC. The chain is built from TRBV14 and TRBJ2-5; 9 bases match TRBD2. The J call could be wrong; TRBJ2-7 is a better fit for the DNA end. Germline assignment: CDR1 SGHDN and CDR2 FVKESK. This CDR3 contains 17 residues.

The gene calls are TRBV6-5 and TRBJ1-2; D is ambiguous. CDR3 length: 15 amino acids. CDR1 MNHEY and CDR2 SVGAGI come from the germline V gene. Deletions cut 11 bases from V and 4 bases from J, with 23 bases between. The CDR3 DNA sequence: TGTGCCGCCAGCAGAAGCGGCGGCGGATCCTATGGCTACACCTTC. Protein: CAASRSGGGSYGYTF.

J is TRBJ1-5 and V is TRBV6-4; D gene uncertain. This CDR3 region has 15 residues. V lost 4 bases to trimming and J lost 0 bases, with 10 bases between them. The V gene's germline CDR1 is MRHNA and CDR2 SNTAGT. CDR3 protein: CASSAKTYSNQPQHF. The CDR3 DNA reads TGTGCCAGCAGTGCGAAGACCTATAGCAATCAGCCCCAGCATTTT.

The rearrangement links TRBV30 to TRBJ2-6; D uncertain. CDR1 is GTSNPN and CDR2 is SVGIG in the germline V gene (reference sequence). This CDR3 region has 14 residues. V was trimmed by 4 bases and J by 0 bases, leaving 7 bases between them. The CDR3 coding sequence is TGTGCCTGGAAAGTCTTCTCTGGGGCCAACGTCCTGACTTTC. Protein: CAWKVFSGANVLTF.

The chain has TRBV5-1 and TRBJ1-2; TRBD1 matches at 11 bases. Per germline, CDR1 SGHRS and CDR2 YFSETQ. Trimming took 6 bases from V and 6 from J; bases not matched to a gene: 10. The CDR3 has 15 residues. The CDR3 nucleotides read TGCGCCAGCAACGCCGGGGACAGGGGGTTGGATGGCTACACCTTC. This gives the protein CASNAGDRGLDGYTF.

V gene TRBV7-3 combines with J gene TRBJ2-5; D might be TRBD2 (6 bases). V lost 0 bases and J 7 bases, leaving 15 bases between the germline ends. Germline V CDR1 and CDR2: SGHTA, FQGTGA. The CDR3 extends over 15 amino acids. In DNA form, the CDR3 reads TGTGCCAGCAGCTTAACGGAGGGGCCCCGGGTGACCCAGTACTTC. This sequence encodes CASSLTEGPRVTQYF. Together with reference TRBV7-3 and TRBJ2-5, the CDR3 gives the full variable domain: GAGVSQTPSNKVTEKGKYVELRCDPISGHTALYWYRQSLGQGPEFLIYFQGTGAADDSGLPNDRFFAVRPEGSVSTLKIQRTERGDSAVYLCASSLTEGPRVTQYFGPGTRLLVL.

The rearrangement links TRBV6-5 to TRBJ1-5, with D possibly matching TRBD1 (5 bases). The CDR3 sequence is 10 residues long. The V gene's germline CDR1 is MNHEY and CDR2 SVGAGI. V lost 8 bases and J lost 6, with 5 bases in between. The CDR3 DNA reads TGTGCCAGCGGGACTCAGCCCCAGCATTTT. It yields the protein CASGTQPQHF.

This chain uses TRBV30 with TRBJ2-2, with D possibly being TRBD1 or TRBD2 (5 bases each). This CDR3 has 15 amino acids. Germline V lookup: CDR1 GTSNPN, CDR2 SVGIG (reference sequence). Trimming removed 0 bases from V and 7 bases from J, with 15 bases in between. The CDR3 DNA reads TGTGCCTGGAGTGTACTCGGGGCCCCATACGGGGAGCTGTTTTTT. Amino acid sequence: CAWSVLGAPYGELFF.

The chain is built from TRBV4-2 and TRBJ1-4, with TRBD1 identical over 9 bases. After removal of 0 bases from V and 8 bases from J, the junction contained 10 bases not matched to a gene. CDR3 length: 17 amino acids. The V gene's germline CDR1 is LGHNA and CDR2 YNFKEQ. This CDR3 is CASSQDPGQGLGEKLFF. CDR3 nucleotides: TGTGCCAGCAGCCAAGACCCGGGACAGGGATTGGGGGAAAAACTGTTTTTT.

The chain combines TRBV27 with TRBJ2-1, with D uncertain. V gave up 2 bases and J gave up 0 bases, with 8 bases separating them. The CDR3 has 15 residues. Germline loops: CDR1 MNHEY, CDR2 SMNVEV (reference sequence). The DNA of the CDR3 is TGTGCCAGCAGTTTAGACTCGAGCTCCTACAATGAGCAGTTCTTC. Encoded protein: CASSLDSSSYNEQFF.

This clone was detected once. The chain has TRBV10-2 and TRBJ2-3; D call uncertain. V gave up 6 bases and J gave up 6 bases, with 7 bases separating them. This CDR3 comprises 11 residues. Germline V CDR1 and CDR2: WSHSY, SAAADI. CDR3 DNA: TGCGCCAGCAGCCCCAGGGATACGCAGTATTTT. Amino acids: CASSPRDTQYF.